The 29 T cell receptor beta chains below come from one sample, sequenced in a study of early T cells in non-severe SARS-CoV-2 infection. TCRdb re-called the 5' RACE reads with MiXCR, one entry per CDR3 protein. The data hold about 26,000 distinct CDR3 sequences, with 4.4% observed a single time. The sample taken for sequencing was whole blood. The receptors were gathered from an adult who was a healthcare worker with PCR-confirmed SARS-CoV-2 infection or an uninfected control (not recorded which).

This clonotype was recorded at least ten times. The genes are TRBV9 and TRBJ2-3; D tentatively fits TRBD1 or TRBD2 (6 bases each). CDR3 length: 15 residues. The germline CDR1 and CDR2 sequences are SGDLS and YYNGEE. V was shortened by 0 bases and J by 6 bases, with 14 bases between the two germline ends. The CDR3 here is CASSVEWGAWDTQYF. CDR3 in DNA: TGTGCCAGCAGCGTAGAATGGGGGGCCTGGGATACGCAGTATTTT.

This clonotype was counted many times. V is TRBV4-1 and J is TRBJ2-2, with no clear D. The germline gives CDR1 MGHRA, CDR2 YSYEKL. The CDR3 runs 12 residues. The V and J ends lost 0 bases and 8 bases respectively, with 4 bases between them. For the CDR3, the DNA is TGCGCCAGCAGCCAAGAGAGGGGGGAGCTGTTTTTT. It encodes CASSQERGELFF.

The CDR3 DNA sequence: TGTGCCAGCAGCGCACGGGAGGGCGGGGAGCTGTTTTTT. Translated: CASSAREGGELFF. The J gene is TRBJ2-2, the V gene TRBV12-3 or TRBV12-4; TRBD2 matches 8 bases. The CDR3 has 13 amino acids. The ends lost 6 bases at V and 7 bases at J; junction bases unmatched: 4.

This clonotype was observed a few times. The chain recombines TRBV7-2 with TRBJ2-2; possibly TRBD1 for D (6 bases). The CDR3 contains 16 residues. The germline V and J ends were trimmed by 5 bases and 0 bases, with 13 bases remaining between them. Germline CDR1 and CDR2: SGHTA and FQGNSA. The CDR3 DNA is TGTGCCAGCAGCCCCCAGGGGCCAGCGAACACCGGGGAGCTGTTTTTT. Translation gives CASSPQGPANTGELFF.

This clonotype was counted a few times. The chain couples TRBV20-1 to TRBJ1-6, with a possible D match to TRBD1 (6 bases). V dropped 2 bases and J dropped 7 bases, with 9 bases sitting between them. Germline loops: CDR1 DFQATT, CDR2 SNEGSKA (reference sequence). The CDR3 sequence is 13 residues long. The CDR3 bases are TGCAGTGCTAGAATAGGGGGGAATTCACCCCTCCACTTT. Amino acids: CSARIGGNSPLHF.

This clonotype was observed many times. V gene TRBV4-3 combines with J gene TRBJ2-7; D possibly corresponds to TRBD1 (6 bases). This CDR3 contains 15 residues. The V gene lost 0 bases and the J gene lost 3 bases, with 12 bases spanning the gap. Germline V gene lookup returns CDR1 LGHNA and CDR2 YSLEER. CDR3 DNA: TGCGCCAGCAGCCAAGATCAGGGGTCGGACTACGAGCAGTACTTC. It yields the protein CASSQDQGSDYEQYF.

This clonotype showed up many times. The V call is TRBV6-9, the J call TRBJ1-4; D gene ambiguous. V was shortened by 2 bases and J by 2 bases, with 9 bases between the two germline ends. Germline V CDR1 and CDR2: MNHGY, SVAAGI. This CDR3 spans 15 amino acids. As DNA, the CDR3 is TGTGCCAGCAGTTATAAAGACTTCACTAATGAAAAACTGTTTTTT. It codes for CASSYKDFTNEKLFF.

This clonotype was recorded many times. CDR3 in DNA: TGCAGTGCTCCAGGGTTTAGCTCCTATAATTCACCCCTCCACTTT. Amino acids: CSAPGFSSYNSPLHF. This chain joins TRBV20-1 and TRBJ1-6, with D possibly being TRBD1 (5 bases). The germline V gene encodes CDR1 DFQATT and CDR2 SNEGSKA (reference sequence). The CDR3 extends over 15 amino acids. Trimming removed 5 bases from V and 0 bases from J, with 11 bases in between.

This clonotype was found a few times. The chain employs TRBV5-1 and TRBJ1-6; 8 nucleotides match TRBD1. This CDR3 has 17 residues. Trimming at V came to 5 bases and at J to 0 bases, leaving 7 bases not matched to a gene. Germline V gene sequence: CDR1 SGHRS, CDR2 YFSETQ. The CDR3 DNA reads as TGCGCCAGCAGTCGACAGGGGATGAGCTCCTATAATTCACCCCTCCACTTT. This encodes CASSRQGMSSYNSPLHF. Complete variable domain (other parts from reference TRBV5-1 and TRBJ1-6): KAGVTQTPRYLIKTRGQQVTLSCSPISGHRSVSWYQQTPGQGLQFLFEYFSETQRNKGNFPGRFSGRQFSNSRSEMNVSTLELGDSALYLCASSRQGMSSYNSPLHFGNGTRLTVT.

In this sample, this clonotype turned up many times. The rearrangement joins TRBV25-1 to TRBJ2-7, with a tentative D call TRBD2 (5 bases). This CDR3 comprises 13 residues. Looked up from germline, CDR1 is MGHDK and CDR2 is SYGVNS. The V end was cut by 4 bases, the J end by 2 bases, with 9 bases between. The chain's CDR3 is CASSARATYEQYF. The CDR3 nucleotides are TGTGCCAGCAGTGCGCGGGCAACCTACGAGCAGTACTTC.

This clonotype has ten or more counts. CDR3 loop: CASSSQSLAGFQETQYF. CDR3 in DNA: TGTGCCAGCAGCTCGCAGTCACTAGCGGGGTTTCAAGAGACCCAGTACTTC. The chain links TRBV3-1 to TRBJ2-5, with 10 bases fitting TRBD2. Looked up from germline, CDR1 is LGHDT and CDR2 is YNNKEL (reference sequence). After removal of 5 bases from V and 2 bases from J, the junction contained 11 bases not matched to a gene. The CDR3 contains 17 residues.

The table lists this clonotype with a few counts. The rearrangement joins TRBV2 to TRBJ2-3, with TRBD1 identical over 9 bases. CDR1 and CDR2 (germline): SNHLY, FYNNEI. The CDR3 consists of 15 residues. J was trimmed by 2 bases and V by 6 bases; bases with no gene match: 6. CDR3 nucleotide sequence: TGTGCCAGCAGACCCGGGACAGGGAACACAGATACGCAGTATTTT. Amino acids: CASRPGTGNTDTQYF.

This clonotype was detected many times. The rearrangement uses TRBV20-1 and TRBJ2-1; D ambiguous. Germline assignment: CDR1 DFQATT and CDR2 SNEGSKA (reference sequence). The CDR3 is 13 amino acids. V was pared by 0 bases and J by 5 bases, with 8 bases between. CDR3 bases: TGCAGTGCTAGAGAGCCTACCAACAATGAGCAGTTCTTC. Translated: CSAREPTNNEQFF.

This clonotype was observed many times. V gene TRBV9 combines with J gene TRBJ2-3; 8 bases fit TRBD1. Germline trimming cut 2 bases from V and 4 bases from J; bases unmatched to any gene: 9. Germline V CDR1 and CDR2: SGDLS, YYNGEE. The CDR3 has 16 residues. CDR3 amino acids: CASSVGNTGGADTQYF. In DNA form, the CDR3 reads TGTGCCAGCAGCGTCGGAAATACAGGGGGAGCAGATACGCAGTATTTT.

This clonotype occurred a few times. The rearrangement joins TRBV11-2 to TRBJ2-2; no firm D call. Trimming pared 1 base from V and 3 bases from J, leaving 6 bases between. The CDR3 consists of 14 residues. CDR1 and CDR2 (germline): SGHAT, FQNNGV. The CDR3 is CASSLGPDTGELFF. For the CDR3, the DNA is TGTGCCAGCAGCTTAGGCCCGGACACCGGGGAGCTGTTTTTT. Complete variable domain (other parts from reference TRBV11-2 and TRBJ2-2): EAGVAQSPRYKIIEKRQSVAFWCNPISGHATLYWYQQILGQGPKLLIQFQNNGVVDDSQLPKDRFSAERLKGVDSTLKIQPAKLEDSAVYLCASSLGPDTGELFFGEGSRLTVL.

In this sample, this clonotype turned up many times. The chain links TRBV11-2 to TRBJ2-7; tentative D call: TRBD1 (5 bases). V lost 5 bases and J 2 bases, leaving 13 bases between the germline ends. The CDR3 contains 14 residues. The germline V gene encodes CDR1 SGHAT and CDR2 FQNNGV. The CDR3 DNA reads TGTGCCAGCAGCAGCGACTTGGGGCCCTACGAGCAGTACTTC. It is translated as CASSSDLGPYEQYF.

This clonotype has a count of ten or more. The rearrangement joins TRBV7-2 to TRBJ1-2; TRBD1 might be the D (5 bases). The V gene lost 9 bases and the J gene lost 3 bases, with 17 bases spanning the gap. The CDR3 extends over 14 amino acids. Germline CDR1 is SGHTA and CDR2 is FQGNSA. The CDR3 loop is CARTEAGFYYGYTF. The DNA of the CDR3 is TGTGCCAGAACCGAAGCAGGGTTTTACTATGGCTACACCTTC.

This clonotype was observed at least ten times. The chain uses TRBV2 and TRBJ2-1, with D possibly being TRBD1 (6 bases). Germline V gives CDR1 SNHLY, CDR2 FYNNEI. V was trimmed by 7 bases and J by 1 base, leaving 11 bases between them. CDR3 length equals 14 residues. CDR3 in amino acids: CASMEGQSYNEQFF. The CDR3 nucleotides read TGTGCCAGCATGGAAGGACAGTCCTACAATGAGCAGTTCTTC.

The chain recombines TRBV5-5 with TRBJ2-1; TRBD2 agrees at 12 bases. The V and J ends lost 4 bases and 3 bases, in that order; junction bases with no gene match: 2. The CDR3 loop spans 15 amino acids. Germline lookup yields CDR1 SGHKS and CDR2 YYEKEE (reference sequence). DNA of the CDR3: TGTGCCAGCAGCCCGGGACTAGCGGGCTACAATGAGCAGTTCTTC. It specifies CASSPGLAGYNEQFF.

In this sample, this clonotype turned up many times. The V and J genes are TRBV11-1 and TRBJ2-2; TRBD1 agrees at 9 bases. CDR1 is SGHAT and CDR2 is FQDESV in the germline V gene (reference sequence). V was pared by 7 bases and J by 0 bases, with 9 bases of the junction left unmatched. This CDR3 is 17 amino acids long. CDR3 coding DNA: TGTGCCAGCACCCCTTTGACAGGGGGAACGAACACCGGGGAGCTGTTTTTT. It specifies CASTPLTGGTNTGELFF.

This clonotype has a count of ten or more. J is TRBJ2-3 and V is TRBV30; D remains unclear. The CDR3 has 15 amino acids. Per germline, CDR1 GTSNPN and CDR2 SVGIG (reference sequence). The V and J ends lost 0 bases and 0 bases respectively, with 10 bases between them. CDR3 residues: CAWSVGRSSTDTQYF. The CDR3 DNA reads TGTGCCTGGAGTGTAGGGCGTTCTAGCACAGATACGCAGTATTTT.

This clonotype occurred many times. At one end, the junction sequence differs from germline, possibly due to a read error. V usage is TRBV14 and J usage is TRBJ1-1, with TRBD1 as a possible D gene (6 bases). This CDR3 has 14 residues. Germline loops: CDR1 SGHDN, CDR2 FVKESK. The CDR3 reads CASSQDWTATEPFF. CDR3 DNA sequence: TGTGCCAGCAGCCAAGATTGGACAGCTACTGAACCTTTCTTT. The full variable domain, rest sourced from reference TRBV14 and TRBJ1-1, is EAGVTQFPSHSVIEKGQTVTLRCDPISGHDNLYWYRRVMGKEIKFLLHFVKESKQDESGMPNNRFLAERTGGTYSTLKVQPAELEDSGVYFCASSQDWTATEPFFGQGTRLTVV.

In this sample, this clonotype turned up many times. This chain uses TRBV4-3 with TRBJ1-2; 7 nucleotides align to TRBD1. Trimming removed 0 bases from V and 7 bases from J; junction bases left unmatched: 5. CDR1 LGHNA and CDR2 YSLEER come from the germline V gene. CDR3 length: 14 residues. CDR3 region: CASSQDPTGRGYTF. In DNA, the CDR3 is TGCGCCAGCAGCCAAGATCCGACAGGGCGTGGCTACACCTTC.

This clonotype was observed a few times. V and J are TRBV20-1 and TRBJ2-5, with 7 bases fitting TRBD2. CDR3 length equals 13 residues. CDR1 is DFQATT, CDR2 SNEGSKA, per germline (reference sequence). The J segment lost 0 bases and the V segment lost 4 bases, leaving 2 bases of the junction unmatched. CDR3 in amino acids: CSAMRGYQETQYF. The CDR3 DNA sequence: TGCAGTGCTATGCGGGGGTACCAAGAGACCCAGTACTTC.

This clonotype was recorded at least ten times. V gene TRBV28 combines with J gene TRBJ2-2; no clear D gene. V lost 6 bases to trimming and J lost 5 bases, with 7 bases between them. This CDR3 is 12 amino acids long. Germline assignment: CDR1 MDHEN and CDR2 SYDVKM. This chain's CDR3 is CASRHTTGELFF. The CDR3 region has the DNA TGTGCCAGCAGGCACACAACCGGGGAGCTGTTTTTT.

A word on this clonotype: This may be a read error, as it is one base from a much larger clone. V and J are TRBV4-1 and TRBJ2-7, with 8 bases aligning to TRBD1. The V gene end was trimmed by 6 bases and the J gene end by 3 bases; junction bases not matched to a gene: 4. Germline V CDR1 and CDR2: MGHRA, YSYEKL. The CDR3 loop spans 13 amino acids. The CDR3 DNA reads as TGCGCCAGCAGTATACAGGGGGACTACGAGCAGTACTTC. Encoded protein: CASSIQGDYEQYF.

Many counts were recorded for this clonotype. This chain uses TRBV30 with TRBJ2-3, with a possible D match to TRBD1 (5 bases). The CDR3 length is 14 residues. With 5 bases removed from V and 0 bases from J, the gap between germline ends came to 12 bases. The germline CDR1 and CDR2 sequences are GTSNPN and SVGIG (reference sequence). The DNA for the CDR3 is TGTGCCTGGGGGCAGGGTTTCAGCACAGATACGCAGTATTTT. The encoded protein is CAWGQGFSTDTQYF.

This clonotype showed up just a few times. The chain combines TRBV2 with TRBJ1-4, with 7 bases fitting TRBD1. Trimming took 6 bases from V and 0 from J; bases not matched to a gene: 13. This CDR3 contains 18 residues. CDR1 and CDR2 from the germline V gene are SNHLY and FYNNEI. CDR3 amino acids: CASRPSGRGVATNEKLFF. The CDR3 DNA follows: TGTGCCAGCAGACCCTCGGGCAGGGGGGTTGCAACTAATGAAAAACTGTTTTTT.

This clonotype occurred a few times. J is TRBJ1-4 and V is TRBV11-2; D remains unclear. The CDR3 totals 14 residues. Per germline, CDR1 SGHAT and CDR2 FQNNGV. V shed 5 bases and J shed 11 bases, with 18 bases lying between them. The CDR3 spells CASSLNPTKEKLFF. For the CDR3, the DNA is TGTGCCAGCAGCCTAAACCCGACGAAGGAGAAACTGTTTTTT.